One and the same sample provided the 11 T cell receptor beta chains below, sequenced in a study of cytomegalovirus exposure and HLA in healthy donors. Measured with immunoSEQ multiplex PCR; TCRdb has only the in-frame clones, and not every one. The sample lists 150,000 to 200,000 clones; 86% were seen once. The sequenced sample was PBMCs. Source of these receptors: a woman in her late teens or twenties in good health and CMV-seronegative.

The chain is built from TRBV10-3 and TRBJ2-3, with 9 bases matching TRBD2. After removal of 7 bases from V and 3 bases from J, the junction contained 8 bases not matched to a gene. The germline gives CDR1 ENHRY, CDR2 SYGVKD. This CDR3 is built from 15 residues. The CDR3 region is CAIKSGGWGTDTQYF. As DNA, the CDR3 is TGTGCCATCAAAAGCGGGGGGTGGGGTACAGATACGCAGTATTTT.

The V and J genes are TRBV28 and TRBJ1-6; 9 bases align to TRBD1. The CDR3 is 15 residues long. The germline gives CDR1 MDHEN, CDR2 SYDVKM. J was trimmed by 10 bases and V by 4 bases; bases with no gene match: 8. As DNA, the CDR3 is TGTGCCAGCAGTTCCCCTTGGACAGGGGTATCACCCCTCCACTTT. Translating gives CASSSPWTGVSPLHF.

V usage is TRBV30 and J usage is TRBJ2-3; 11 nucleotides align to TRBD2. Losses at the gene ends were 6 bases for V and 0 bases for J; bases not matched to a gene: 8. Germline lookup yields CDR1 GTSNPN and CDR2 SVGIG (reference sequence). CDR3 length: 16 amino acids. In DNA form, the CDR3 reads TGTGCCTGCGCCACCTTAGCGGGGGGGAGCACAGATACGCAGTATTTT. This translates into CACATLAGGSTDTQYF.

V is TRBV13 and J is TRBJ2-1, with 10 bases that match TRBD2. The trim removed 5 bases at V and 5 bases at J, leaving 6 bases unmatched. CDR1 PRHDT and CDR2 FYEKMQ come from the germline V gene (reference sequence). There are 15 residues in the CDR3. CDR3 residues: CASSHPSGGDNEQFF. DNA for the CDR3: TGTGCCAGCAGCCACCCTAGCGGGGGCGACAATGAGCAGTTCTTC.

The chain has TRBV9 and TRBJ2-5, with 8 bases lining up with TRBD2. This CDR3 has 16 amino acids. Germline CDR1 reads SGDLS; CDR2 reads YYNGEE. V gave up 0 bases and J gave up 4 bases; unmatched junction bases: 8. The CDR3 here is CASSVGAGRAGETQYF. CDR3 nucleotides: TGTGCCAGCAGCGTAGGGGCCGGGAGGGCCGGAGAGACCCAGTACTTC.

The chain joins TRBV6-1 to TRBJ2-1; the match to TRBD2 covers 9 bases. V gave up 4 bases and J gave up 2 bases; unmatched junction bases: 12. The germline V gene encodes CDR1 MNHNS and CDR2 SASEGT. The CDR3 is made up of 18 amino acids. The CDR3, as DNA: TGTGCCAGCAGTGCCCGGGCGGCGGGAGGGCCCCCCTACAATGAGCAGTTCTTC. This encodes CASSARAAGGPPYNEQFF.

For this clone: The same CDR3 is also encoded by other DNA sequences in this sample. This chain joins TRBV5-1 and TRBJ2-5; possibly TRBD2 for D (7 bases). Looked up from germline, CDR1 is SGHRS and CDR2 is YFSETQ. Between the trimmed V and J ends, which lost 0 bases and 2 bases, there was a span of 14 bases. The CDR3 has 16 amino acids. The CDR3 DNA reads TGCGCCAGCAGCTTGGAACCAGGGAGGGGGCAAGAGACCCAGTACTTC. Translating it yields CASSLEPGRGQETQYF.

This chain joins TRBV2 and TRBJ2-2; 7 nucleotides align to TRBD2. The CDR3 is 15 residues long. The V segment lost 7 bases and the J segment 3 bases; nucleotides outside the gene matches: 8. From germline, CDR1 is SNHLY and CDR2 FYNNEI. CDR3 nucleotide sequence: TGTGCCAGCACCGGCGGGGGTGTTTACACCGGGGAGCTGTTTTTT. Its translation: CASTGGGVYTGELFF.

The gene calls are TRBV19 and TRBJ1-4, with no clear D. The V and J ends lost 7 bases and 1 base respectively, with 16 bases between them. The CDR3 has 16 amino acids. Looked up from germline, CDR1 is LNHDA and CDR2 is SQIVND (reference sequence). The CDR3 DNA sequence: TGTGCCAGTATGACTCCGGGAGTCGGAACTAATGAAAAACTGTTTTTT. It translates to CASMTPGVGTNEKLFF.

The gene calls are TRBV6-1 and TRBJ2-7; D gene uncertain. Trimming left V 1 base short and J 0 bases short, with 22 bases between. The germline V gene encodes CDR1 MNHNS and CDR2 SASEGT. This CDR3 has 19 residues. For the CDR3, the DNA is TGTGCCAGCAGTGAAGTGTCTCCCGTATTCGAGGTGAGCTCCTACGAGCAGTACTTC. Its protein product is CASSEVSPVFEVSSYEQYF.

J is TRBJ1-4 and V is TRBV30; 7 bases are a match to TRBD1. J gave up 6 bases and V 5 bases, and 3 bases lay outside the gene matches. CDR1 and CDR2 from the germline V gene are GTSNPN and SVGIG (reference sequence). The CDR3 loop spans 12 amino acids. CDR3 loop: CAWQTGYEKLFF. As DNA, the CDR3 is TGTGCCTGGCAGACAGGGTATGAAAAACTGTTTTTT.